This TCR beta chain was profiled in a study of T-cell reconstitution after alpha-beta-depleted transplantation in children. Findings and limits, study-wide: Newly made T cells mostly supplied T-cell counts and diversity one year after transplant.

With respect to this clonotype: Its specificity is unknown. An end of the junction does not agree with germline; a read error may underlie this.

The CDR3 extends over 16 amino acids. Germline V gene lookup returns CDR1 SGHDT and CDR2 YYEEEE. This sample's TCRbeta library carried unique molecular identifier barcodes. TCRdb independently ran MiXCR on the PCR reads; one entry per CDR3 protein. Of just over 950,000 distinct CDR3 sequences listed, under 30% are singletons. The sample consisted of PBMCs, mostly from graft donor cells, taken 360 days after TCRalphabeta/CD19-depleted stem cell transplant. The gene calls are TRBV5-6 and TRBJ2-5; D remains unclear. This receptor was identified in a boy younger than two who had a stem cell transplant for SCID, so the T cells may come from the graft donor. The CDR3 nucleotides read TGTGGCAGCAGCTTATTAGCCCCCTACGTACAAGAGACCCAGTACTTC. Translated, it gives CGSSLLAPYVQETQYF.